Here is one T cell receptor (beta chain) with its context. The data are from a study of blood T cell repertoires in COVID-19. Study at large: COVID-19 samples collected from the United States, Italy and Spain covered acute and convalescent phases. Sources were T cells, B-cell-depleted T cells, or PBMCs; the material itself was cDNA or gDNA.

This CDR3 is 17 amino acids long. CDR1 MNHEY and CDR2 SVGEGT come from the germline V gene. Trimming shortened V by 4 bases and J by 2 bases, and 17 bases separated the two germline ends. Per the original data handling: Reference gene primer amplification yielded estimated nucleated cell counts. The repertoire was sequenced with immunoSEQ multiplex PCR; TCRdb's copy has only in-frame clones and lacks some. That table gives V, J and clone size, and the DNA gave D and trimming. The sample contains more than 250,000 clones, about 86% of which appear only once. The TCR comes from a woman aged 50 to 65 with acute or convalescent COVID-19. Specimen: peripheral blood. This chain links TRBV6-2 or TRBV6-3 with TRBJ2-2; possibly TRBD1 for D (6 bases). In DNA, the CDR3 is TGTGCCAGCAGTTCCCCCAGGGGTTCTATAAACACCGGGGAGCTGTTTTTT. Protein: CASSSPRGSINTGELFF.